This T cell receptor (beta chain) was documented in a study of OX40 agonist ivuxolimab in advanced cancers. Across the whole study: Enrollees could have had prior anti-PD-1, anti-PD-L1 or anti-CTLA-4 therapy, which 30% to 50% had received.

The CDR3 length is 13 residues. Trimming stripped 6 bases from V and 2 bases from J, with 11 bases between. Germline-derived CDR1 and CDR2 are SQVTM and ANQGSEA. This table comes from immunoSEQ multiplex PCR, and its TCRdb copy is limited to in-frame clones, with some not included. Of about 30,000 clones in the sample, roughly 76% were seen once. The V gene is TRBV29-1, the J gene TRBJ1-5; D is unclear. This TCR derives from an adult with an advanced solid tumor such as melanoma, head and neck, liver or kidney cancer. The material sequenced was CD4+ or CD8+ T cells sorted from blood, taken in a trial of the OX40 agonist ivuxolimab. CDR3 protein: CSVVEAGNQPQHF. The CDR3 bases are TGCAGCGTAGTCGAGGCGGGCAATCAGCCCCAGCATTTT.